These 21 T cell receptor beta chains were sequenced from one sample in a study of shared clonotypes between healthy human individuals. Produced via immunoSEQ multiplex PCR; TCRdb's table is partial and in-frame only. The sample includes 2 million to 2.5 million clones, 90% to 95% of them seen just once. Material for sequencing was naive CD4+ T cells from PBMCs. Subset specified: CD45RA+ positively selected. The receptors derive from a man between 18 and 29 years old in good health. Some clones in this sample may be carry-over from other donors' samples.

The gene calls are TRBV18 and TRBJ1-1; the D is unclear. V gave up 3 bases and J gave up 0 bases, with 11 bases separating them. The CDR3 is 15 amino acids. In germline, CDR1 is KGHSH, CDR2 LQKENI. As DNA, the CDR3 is TGTGCCAGCTCACCCCAGGTAGGCCTGAACACTGAAGCTTTCTTT. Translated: CASSPQVGLNTEAFF.

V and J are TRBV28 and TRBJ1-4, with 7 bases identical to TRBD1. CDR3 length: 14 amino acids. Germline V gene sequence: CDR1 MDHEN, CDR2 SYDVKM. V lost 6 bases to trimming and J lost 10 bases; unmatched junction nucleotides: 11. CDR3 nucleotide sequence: TGTGCCAGCAGCATGACAGGGCCCCTTGGAAAACTGTTTTTT. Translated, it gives CASSMTGPLGKLFF.

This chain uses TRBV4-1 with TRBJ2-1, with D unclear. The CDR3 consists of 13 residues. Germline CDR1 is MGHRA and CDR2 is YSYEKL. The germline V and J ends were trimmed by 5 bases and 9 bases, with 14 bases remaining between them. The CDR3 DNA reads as TGCGCCAGCAGCTATATAGGCCTTGGTGAGCAGTTCTTC. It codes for CASSYIGLGEQFF.

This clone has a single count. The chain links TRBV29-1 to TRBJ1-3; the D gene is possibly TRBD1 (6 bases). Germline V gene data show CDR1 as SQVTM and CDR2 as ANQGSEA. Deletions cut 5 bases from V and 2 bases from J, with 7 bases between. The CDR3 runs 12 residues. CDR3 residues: CSVWTAGNTIYF. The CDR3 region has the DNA TGCAGCGTTTGGACAGCTGGAAACACCATATATTTT.

CDR3: CATSRDQDRVYEQYF. The CDR3, as DNA: TGTGCCACCAGCAGAGATCAGGACAGGGTCTACGAGCAGTACTTC. The genes are TRBV15 and TRBJ2-7, with 8 bases lining up with TRBD1. V shed 0 bases, J shed 3 bases, and the junction held 4 bases outside the gene matches. Germline CDR1 is LNHNV and CDR2 is YYDKDF (reference sequence). The CDR3 length is 15 residues.

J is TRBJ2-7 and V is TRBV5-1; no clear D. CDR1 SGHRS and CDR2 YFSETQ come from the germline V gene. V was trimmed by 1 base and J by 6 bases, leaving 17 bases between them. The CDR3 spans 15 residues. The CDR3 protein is CASSLRSRSMGEQYF. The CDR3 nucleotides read TGCGCCAGCAGCTTGAGAAGTAGGTCCATGGGCGAGCAGTACTTC.

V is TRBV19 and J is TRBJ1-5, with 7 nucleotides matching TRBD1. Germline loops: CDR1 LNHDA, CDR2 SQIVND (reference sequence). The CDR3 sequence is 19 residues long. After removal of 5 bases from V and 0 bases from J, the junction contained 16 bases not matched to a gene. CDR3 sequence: CASSGGRGDPQDSNQPQHF. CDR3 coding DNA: TGTGCCAGTAGTGGTGGCAGGGGGGACCCTCAGGATAGCAATCAGCCCCAGCATTTT.

The CDR3 coding sequence is TGTGCCAGCAGCCGTTGGGCCTATGGCTACACCTTC. Its protein product is CASSRWAYGYTF. V and J are TRBV28 and TRBJ1-2, with D uncertain. Germline CDR1 and CDR2: MDHEN and SYDVKM. The CDR3 covers 12 residues. The ends were cut back, 6 bases at V and 4 bases at J, with 9 bases in the middle.

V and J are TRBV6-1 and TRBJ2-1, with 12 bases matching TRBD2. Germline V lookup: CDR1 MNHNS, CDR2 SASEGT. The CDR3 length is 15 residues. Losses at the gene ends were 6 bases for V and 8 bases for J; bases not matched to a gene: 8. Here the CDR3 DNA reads TGTGCCAGCAGATTACTAGCGGGAGGATTTGATGAGCAGTTCTTC. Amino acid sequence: CASRLLAGGFDEQFF.

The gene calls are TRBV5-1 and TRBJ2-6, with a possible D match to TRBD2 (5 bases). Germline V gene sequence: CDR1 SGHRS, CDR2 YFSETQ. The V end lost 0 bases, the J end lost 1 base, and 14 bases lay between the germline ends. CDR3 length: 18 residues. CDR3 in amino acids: CASSLDFRTFSGANVLTF. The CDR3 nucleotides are TGCGCCAGCAGCTTGGATTTCAGGACTTTTTCTGGGGCCAACGTCCTGACTTTC.

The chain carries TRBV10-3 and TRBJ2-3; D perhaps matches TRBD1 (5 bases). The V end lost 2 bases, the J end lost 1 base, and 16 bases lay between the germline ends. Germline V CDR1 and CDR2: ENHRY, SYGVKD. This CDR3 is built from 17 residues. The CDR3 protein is CAISERRSPQGTDTQYF. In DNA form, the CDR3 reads TGTGCCATCAGTGAGCGGAGATCCCCACAGGGCACAGATACGCAGTATTTT.

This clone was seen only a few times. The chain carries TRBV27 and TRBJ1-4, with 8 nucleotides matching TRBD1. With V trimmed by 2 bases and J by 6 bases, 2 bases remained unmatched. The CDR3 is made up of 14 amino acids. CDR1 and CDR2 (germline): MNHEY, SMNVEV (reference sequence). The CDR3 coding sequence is TGTGCCAGCAGTTTACTGGGACAGGATGAAAAACTGTTTTTT. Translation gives CASSLLGQDEKLFF.

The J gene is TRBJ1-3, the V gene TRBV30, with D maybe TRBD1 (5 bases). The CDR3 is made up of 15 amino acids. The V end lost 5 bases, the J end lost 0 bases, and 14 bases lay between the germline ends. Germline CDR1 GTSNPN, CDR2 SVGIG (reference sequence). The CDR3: CAWEKGSFSGNTIYF. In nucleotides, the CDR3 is TGTGCCTGGGAAAAGGGGTCTTTCTCTGGAAACACCATATATTTT.

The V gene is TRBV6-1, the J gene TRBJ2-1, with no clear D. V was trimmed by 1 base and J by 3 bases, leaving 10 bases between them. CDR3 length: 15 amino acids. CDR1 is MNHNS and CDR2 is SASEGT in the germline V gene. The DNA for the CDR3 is TGTGCCAGCAGTGAAGGCACCTCCATCTACAATGAGCAGTTCTTC. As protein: CASSEGTSIYNEQFF.

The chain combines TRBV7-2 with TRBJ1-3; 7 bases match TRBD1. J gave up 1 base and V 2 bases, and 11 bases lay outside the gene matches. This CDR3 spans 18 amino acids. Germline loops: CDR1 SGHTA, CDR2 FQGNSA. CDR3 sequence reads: CASSLPTGASFSGNTIYF. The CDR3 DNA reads TGTGCCAGCAGCTTACCCACAGGGGCATCGTTTTCTGGAAACACCATATATTTT. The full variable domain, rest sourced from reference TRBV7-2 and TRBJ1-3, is GAGVSQSPSNKVTEKGKDVELRCDPISGHTALYWYRQSLGQGLEFLIYFQGNSAPDKSGLPSDRFSAERTGGSVSTLTIQRTQQEDSAVYLCASSLPTGASFSGNTIYFGEGSWLTVV.

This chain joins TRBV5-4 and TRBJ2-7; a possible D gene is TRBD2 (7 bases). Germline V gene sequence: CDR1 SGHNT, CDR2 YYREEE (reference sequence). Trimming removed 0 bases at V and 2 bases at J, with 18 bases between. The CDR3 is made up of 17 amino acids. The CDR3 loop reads CASSLERGGDTAYEQYF. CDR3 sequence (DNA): TGTGCCAGCAGCTTGGAACGTGGGGGGGACACGGCCTACGAGCAGTACTTC.

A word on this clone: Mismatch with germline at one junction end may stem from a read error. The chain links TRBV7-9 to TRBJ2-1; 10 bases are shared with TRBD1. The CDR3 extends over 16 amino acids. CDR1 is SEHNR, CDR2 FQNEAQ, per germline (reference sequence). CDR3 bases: TGTGCCGGCAGACCTTCCGGGACAGGGGAGGCCAATGAGCAGTTCTTC. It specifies CAGRPSGTGEANEQFF.

As DNA, the CDR3 is TGTGCCAGCTCTCGTAGCGCGAACAATGAGCAGTTCTTC. Amino acids: CASSRSANNEQFF. V gene TRBV18 combines with J gene TRBJ2-1, with D perhaps TRBD2 (5 bases). There are 13 residues in the CDR3. V was shortened by 6 bases and J by 5 bases, with 11 bases between the two germline ends. Germline CDR1 reads KGHSH; CDR2 reads LQKENI. The full variable domain, its missing parts supplied by reference TRBV18 and TRBJ2-1, is NAGVMQNPRHLVRRRGQEARLRCSPMKGHSHVYWYRQLPEEGLKFMVYLQKENIIDESGMPKERFSAEFPKEGPSILRIQQVVRGDSAAYFCASSRSANNEQFFGPGTRLTVL.

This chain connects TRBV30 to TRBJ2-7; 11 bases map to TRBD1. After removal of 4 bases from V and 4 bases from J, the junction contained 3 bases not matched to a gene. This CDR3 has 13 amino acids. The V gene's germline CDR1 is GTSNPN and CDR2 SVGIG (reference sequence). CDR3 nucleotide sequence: TGTGCCTGGACAGGACAGGGGGCATACGAGCAGTACTTC. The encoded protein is CAWTGQGAYEQYF.

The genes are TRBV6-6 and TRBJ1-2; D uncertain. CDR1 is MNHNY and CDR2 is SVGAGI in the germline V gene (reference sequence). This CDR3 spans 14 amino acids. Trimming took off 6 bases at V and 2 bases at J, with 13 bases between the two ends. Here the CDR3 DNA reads TGTGCCAGCAGCCGACCCCCGGTGAACTATGGCTACACCTTC. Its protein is CASSRPPVNYGYTF.

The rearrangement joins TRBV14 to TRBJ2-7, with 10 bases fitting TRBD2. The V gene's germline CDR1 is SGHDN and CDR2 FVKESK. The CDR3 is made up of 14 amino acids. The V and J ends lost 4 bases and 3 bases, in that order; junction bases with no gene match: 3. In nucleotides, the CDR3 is TGTGCCAGCAGCCTGGGACTAGCGTACTACGAGCAGTACTTC. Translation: CASSLGLAYYEQYF.